This TCR beta chain was captured by sequencing in a study of T cell responses to AZD1222 COVID-19 vaccine. Overall study findings and caveats: Only a handful of AZD1222 recipients tested seropositive at baseline. Recipients of two AZD1222 doses showed rising Spike-specific TCR breadth and depth. Clonal diversity may have been underestimated, and the donors were mostly white British, with more females than males.

In regard to this clone: The antigen is not known.

Using immunoSEQ multiplex PCR, the repertoire was profiled, and TCRdb retains in-frame clones only, with some absent. The table has some 150,000 clones, 85% to 95% seen once; the top ten hold over 0.9%. The V gene lost 0 bases and the J gene lost 5 bases, with 13 bases spanning the gap. Germline V gives CDR1 MNHNS, CDR2 SASEGT. The CDR3 is made up of 15 amino acids. This TCR derives from an adult in good health. This chain connects TRBV6-1 to TRBJ1-2; TRBD1 is a possible D gene (5 bases). The material sequenced was peripheral blood, taken on day 0 of MenACWY control vaccination. CDR3 region: CASSEAGPGVYGYTF. The CDR3 DNA is TGTGCCAGCAGTGAAGCGGGACCTGGGGTATATGGCTACACCTTC.